This TCR beta chain is drawn from a study of beta chain features in type 1 diabetes. Study-level information: Patients and healthy donors were similar in age, gender and cell yields. Study-level points and caveats: These data did not resolve whether HLA type affects TCRB rearrangement. For type 1 diabetes patients, VDJ junctions showed fewer insertions and more deletions.

CD4+ naive, central memory, regulatory and stem cell-like memory cells were sorted via CD45RO/CCR7/CD25/CD127/CD95/CD27. This clone was counted only a few times. Its antigen is undetermined. Every bit of the isolated RNA underwent reverse transcription, so sequencing read expressed TCRB transcripts. Assay: immunoSEQ multiplex PCR; the TCRdb copy retains only in-frame clones and omits some. Among roughly 250,000 clones listed, 9.6% were seen once. Germline lookup yields CDR1 LNHDA and CDR2 SQIVND (reference sequence). There are 14 residues in the CDR3. V dropped 6 bases and J dropped 0; count of bases not matched to a gene: 3.

Sequencing was done on a sample of naive CD4+ T cells from blood. The sequence came from a woman between 18 and 29 years old in good health. This chain connects TRBV19 to TRBJ2-7; 9 bases are shared with TRBD2. In nucleotides, the CDR3 is TGTGCCAGTAGCTTAGCGGGGGCCTCCTACGAGCAGTACTTC. Translating it yields CASSLAGASYEQYF.